These 32 T cell receptor beta chains originate from one sample sequenced in a study of blood T cell repertoires in COVID-19. Only in-frame clones appear in the TCRdb table, and some are missing; sequencing was by immunoSEQ multiplex PCR. The data hold 250,000 or so clones, with around three quarters observed a single time. Sequencing was carried out using peripheral blood. These receptors all come from a woman aged 80 or over with acute or convalescent COVID-19.

The gene calls are TRBV7-8 and TRBJ2-7, with TRBD1 identical over 7 bases. The V gene's germline CDR1 is SGHVS and CDR2 FQNEAQ. The ends lost 5 bases at V and 2 bases at J; junction bases unmatched: 9. The CDR3 is made up of 15 amino acids. CDR3 amino acids: CASSITRDRAYEQYF. CDR3 sequence (DNA): TGTGCCAGCAGCATAACCCGGGACAGAGCCTACGAGCAGTACTTC. Full variable domain (remainder filled in from reference TRBV7-8 and TRBJ2-7): GAGVSQSPRYKVAKRGQDVALRCDPISGHVSLFWYQQALGQGPEFLTYFQNEAQLDKSGLPSDRFFAERPEGSVSTLKIQRTQQEDSAVYLCASSITRDRAYEQYFGPGTRLTVT.

The chain recombines TRBV9 with TRBJ2-3; 10 nucleotides line up with TRBD2. Germline V gene sequence: CDR1 SGDLS, CDR2 YYNGEE. CDR3 length: 17 residues. The J segment lost 1 base and the V segment lost 0 bases, leaving 5 bases of the junction unmatched. CDR3 protein: CASSVGTGLAGTDTQYF. DNA of the CDR3: TGTGCCAGCAGCGTAGGGACTGGACTAGCGGGCACAGATACGCAGTATTTT.

The chain has TRBV5-1 and TRBJ1-4; D perhaps matches TRBD1 (6 bases). The V gene lost 1 base and the J gene lost 4 bases, with 14 bases spanning the gap. Germline assignment: CDR1 SGHRS and CDR2 YFSETQ. This CDR3 contains 16 residues. This CDR3 reads CASSLSPGAGNEKLFF. The CDR3 DNA follows: TGCGCCAGCAGCTTGTCCCCAGGGGCAGGTAATGAAAAACTGTTTTTT.

The V and J genes are TRBV9 and TRBJ2-3; TRBD2 is a possible D gene (5 bases). Deletions cut 2 bases from V and 1 base from J, with 8 bases between. This CDR3 is 14 amino acids long. Germline V gene sequence: CDR1 SGDLS, CDR2 YYNGEE. In DNA form, the CDR3 reads TGTGCCAGCAGCGTTGGCGGGCGCACAGATACGCAGTATTTT. This encodes CASSVGGRTDTQYF.

This rearrangement joins TRBV7-9 to TRBJ1-4; tentative D call: TRBD1 (6 bases). Trimming cost V 3 bases and J 7 bases, with 15 bases left between them. The CDR3 totals 15 residues. The germline V gene has CDR1 SEHNR and CDR2 FQNEAQ (reference sequence). The CDR3 here is CASSLFALGGEKLFF. CDR3 DNA sequence: TGTGCCAGCAGCTTGTTTGCGCTAGGGGGTGAAAAACTGTTTTTT.

The chain is built from TRBV9 and TRBJ1-1, with D possibly being TRBD1 (5 bases). Trimming removed 3 bases from V and 4 bases from J, with 13 bases in between. CDR1 is SGDLS and CDR2 is YYNGEE in the germline V gene. CDR3 length: 14 residues. DNA for the CDR3: TGTGCCAGCAGCGCAACAGGCCAAGCCACTGAAGCTTTCTTT. This translates into CASSATGQATEAFF.

V usage is TRBV10-3 and J usage is TRBJ1-1; no firm D call. The CDR3 is 14 amino acids. Germline-derived CDR1 and CDR2 are ENHRY and SYGVKD. V was pared by 4 bases and J by 5 bases, with 14 bases between. As DNA, the CDR3 is TGTGCCATCAGTGCAGCGGGCGTTGGTACTGAAGCTTTCTTT. Its protein is CAISAAGVGTEAFF.

The rearrangement joins TRBV2 to TRBJ1-4; D not certain. V lost 6 bases to trimming and J lost 0 bases, with 11 bases between them. Germline V gene lookup returns CDR1 SNHLY and CDR2 FYNNEI. This CDR3 comprises 15 residues. Here the CDR3 DNA reads TGTGCCAGCAGCCCCCAGGCCTCAACTAATGAAAAACTGTTTTTT. Translating gives CASSPQASTNEKLFF.

This clone was seen a single time. V usage is TRBV18 and J usage is TRBJ2-1, with D uncertain. Germline CDR1 is KGHSH and CDR2 is LQKENI. V lost 5 bases, J lost 4 bases, and 6 bases lay in between. The CDR3 length is 12 residues. This chain's CDR3 is CASSATYNEQFF. The CDR3 region has the DNA TGTGCCAGCTCAGCTACTTACAATGAGCAGTTCTTC.

The genes are TRBV19 and TRBJ2-3, with D maybe TRBD1 (6 bases). Between the trimmed V and J ends, which lost 1 base and 6 bases, there was a span of 11 bases. The CDR3 contains 14 residues. Looked up from germline, CDR1 is LNHDA and CDR2 is SQIVND (reference sequence). The chain's CDR3 is CASSIGQGTDTQYF. The CDR3 bases are TGTGCCAGTAGTATAGGGCAGGGGACGGATACGCAGTATTTT.

This chain joins TRBV19 and TRBJ1-2, with a possible D match to TRBD1 (5 bases). V lost 1 base, J lost 4 bases, and 13 bases lay in between. Per the germline V gene, CDR1 is LNHDA and CDR2 is SQIVND (reference sequence). The CDR3 is 15 residues long. The CDR3 region is CASSIGDHRIYGYTF. The CDR3 DNA follows: TGTGCCAGTAGTATAGGAGATCACAGGATCTATGGCTACACCTTC.

This rearrangement joins TRBV18 to TRBJ2-4; 8 bases fit TRBD1. V lost 1 base to trimming and J lost 0 bases; unmatched junction nucleotides: 8. From germline, CDR1 is KGHSH and CDR2 LQKENI. The CDR3 covers 18 residues. The CDR3 DNA reads TGTGCCAGCTCACCACGGGACAGGCCGAACCTAGCCAAAAACATTCAGTACTTC. It codes for CASSPRDRPNLAKNIQYF.

The V and J genes are TRBV7-8 and TRBJ1-4; D is possibly TRBD1 (6 bases). The CDR3 is 14 residues long. Germline values: CDR1 SGHVS, CDR2 FQNEAQ. V gave up 3 bases and J gave up 5 bases, with 10 bases separating them. CDR3 sequence (DNA): TGTGCCAGCAGCTTCGGGGGGGGCAATGAAAAACTGTTTTTT. This gives the protein CASSFGGGNEKLFF.

CDR3 amino acids: CASSLYPGVNSPLHF. As DNA, the CDR3 is TGTGCCAGCAGCTTGTATCCAGGGGTCAATTCACCCCTCCACTTT. The chain employs TRBV5-6 and TRBJ1-6, with a possible D match to TRBD1 (6 bases). The V and J ends lost 1 base and 7 bases respectively, with 12 bases between them. Germline loops: CDR1 SGHDT, CDR2 YYEEEE. This CDR3 is 15 amino acids long.

V usage is TRBV9 and J usage is TRBJ2-5, with a tentative D call TRBD2 (5 bases). The germline CDR1 and CDR2 sequences are SGDLS and YYNGEE. This CDR3 comprises 15 residues. Trimming removed 7 bases from V and 3 bases from J, with 19 bases in between. The CDR3 loop is CASPQRPRGEETQYF. Written as DNA, the CDR3 is TGTGCCAGCCCTCAACGACCCCGGGGAGAAGAGACCCAGTACTTC. The full variable domain, in which reference TRBV9 and TRBJ2-5 provide the parts outside the CDR3, is DSGVTQTPKHLITATGQRVTLRCSPRSGDLSVYWYQQSLDQGLQFLIQYYNGEERAKGNILERFSAQQFPDLHSELNLSSLELGDSALYFCASPQRPRGEETQYFGPGTRLLVL.

The CDR3 sequence is CASSRVTGELFF. The CDR3 DNA is TGTGCCAGCAGTCGGGTCACCGGGGAGCTGTTTTTT. The V call is TRBV9, the J call TRBJ2-2; D not resolved. The CDR3 has 12 residues. The germline gives CDR1 SGDLS, CDR2 YYNGEE. Trimming left V 5 bases short and J 4 bases short, with 6 bases between.

This chain connects TRBV3-1 (or the pseudogene TRBV3-2) to TRBJ1-2; D might be TRBD1 (5 bases). The length of the CDR3 is 11 residues. Germline V gives CDR1 LGHDT, CDR2 YNNKEL (reference sequence). Between the trimmed V and J ends, which lost 5 bases and 8 bases, there was a span of 9 bases. CDR3 in amino acids: CASSAGWGYTF. In DNA, the CDR3 is TGTGCCAGCAGCGCAGGGTGGGGCTACACCTTC.

The chain employs TRBV7-9 and TRBJ2-5; no clear D. The CDR3 length is 12 residues. Germline V gives CDR1 SEHNR, CDR2 FQNEAQ (reference sequence). Trimming pared 5 bases from V and 5 bases from J, leaving 9 bases between. The DNA of the CDR3 is TGTGCCAGCAGCATAATCTCGGAGACCCAGTACTTC. Protein product: CASSIISETQYF.

The V gene is TRBV3-1 (or the pseudogene TRBV3-2), the J gene TRBJ2-2; TRBD1 might be the D (5 bases). There are 15 residues in the CDR3. CDR1 and CDR2 from the germline V gene are LGHDT and YNNKEL (reference sequence). Trimming took 6 bases from V and 4 from J, leaving 15 bases between them. The CDR3 protein is CASRPDRLPTGELFF. The CDR3 region has the DNA TGTGCCAGCAGACCCGACAGACTCCCCACCGGGGAGCTGTTTTTT.

This chain joins TRBV6-2 or TRBV6-3 and TRBJ1-6, with TRBD1 matching 8 bases. CDR1 is MNHEY and CDR2 is SVGEGT in the germline V gene. This CDR3 contains 15 residues. J lost 9 bases, V lost 2 bases, and 6 bases had no gene match. CDR3 nucleotide sequence: TGTGCCAGCAGTTACCTGGACAGGGACCGTTCACCCCTCCACTTT. This translates into CASSYLDRDRSPLHF.

This chain joins TRBV5-6 and TRBJ1-2, with D possibly TRBD1 on 6 matching bases. V was cut by 4 bases and J by 7 bases, with 11 bases left in between. The CDR3 loop spans 12 amino acids. The germline gives CDR1 SGHDT, CDR2 YYEEEE. CDR3 nucleotide sequence: TGTGCCAGCAGCCCCGACAGGTCTGGCTACACCTTC. This codes for CASSPDRSGYTF.

This clone was detected only a few times. Here the CDR3 DNA reads TGCAGCGCGCTTCCAACGGACAGAGCCTTCGATGGCTACACCTTC. It codes for CSALPTDRAFDGYTF. This chain joins TRBV29-1 and TRBJ1-2; possible D gene TRBD1, 6 bases. Trimming removed 7 bases from V and 6 bases from J, with 24 bases in between. The CDR3 consists of 15 residues. Per the germline V gene, CDR1 is SQVTM and CDR2 is ANQGSEA.

As DNA, the CDR3 is TGCGCCAGCAGCCGTCTAGCGGCCAACCTAGAGACCCAGTACTTC. Amino acids: CASSRLAANLETQYF. V gene TRBV4-1 combines with J gene TRBJ2-5; 7 positions match TRBD2. The V gene end was trimmed by 4 bases and the J gene end by 4 bases; junction bases not matched to a gene: 9. The germline CDR1 and CDR2 sequences are MGHRA and YSYEKL. CDR3 length: 15 residues.

The chain uses TRBV6-5 and TRBJ2-5; 16 bases map to TRBD2. Germline CDR1 and CDR2: MNHEY and SVGAGI. The CDR3 spans 16 residues. Losses at the gene ends were 4 bases for V and 3 bases for J; bases not matched to a gene: 2. The CDR3 here is CASSWGLAGGEETQYF. The DNA of the CDR3 is TGTGCCAGCAGTTGGGGACTAGCGGGGGGGGAAGAGACCCAGTACTTC.

The chain carries TRBV7-9 and TRBJ2-1; 14 bases map to TRBD2. The CDR3 runs 16 residues. With 5 bases clipped from V and 7 bases from J, the junction kept 7 bases outside the gene matches. Germline CDR1 and CDR2: SEHNR and FQNEAQ (reference sequence). CDR3 loop: CASSRRLAGGLNEQFF. Here the CDR3 DNA reads TGTGCCAGCAGCCGGCGACTAGCGGGGGGGCTTAATGAGCAGTTCTTC.

This chain uses TRBV2 with TRBJ2-6, with D possibly TRBD2 on 5 matching bases. Germline-derived CDR1 and CDR2 are SNHLY and FYNNEI. This CDR3 has 15 residues. Trimming stripped 3 bases from V and 4 bases from J, with 10 bases between. The DNA for the CDR3 is TGTGCCAGCAGTGACCGGGGAACCGGGGCCAACGTCCTGACTTTC. It translates to CASSDRGTGANVLTF.

On this clone: This sample also contains other DNA sequences that code for the same CDR3. The J gene is TRBJ1-5, the V gene TRBV6-5; TRBD1 aligns across 8 bases. This CDR3 region has 15 residues. Germline assignment: CDR1 MNHEY and CDR2 SVGAGI. V shed 4 bases, J shed 2 bases, and the junction held 4 bases outside the gene matches. CDR3 sequence (DNA): TGTGCCAGCAGTTCGCAGGGGGCTGGCAATCAGCCCCAGCATTTT. Protein: CASSSQGAGNQPQHF.

This clone was found many times. The chain combines TRBV7-9 with TRBJ1-2; D possibly corresponds to TRBD1 (5 bases). The CDR3 loop spans 15 amino acids. Germline CDR1 reads SEHNR; CDR2 reads FQNEAQ (reference sequence). The V end was cut by 5 bases, the J end by 5 bases, with 18 bases between. This chain's CDR3 is CASSLGAGGLYGYTF. The CDR3 coding sequence is TGTGCCAGCAGCCTAGGCGCCGGGGGTTTGTATGGCTACACCTTC.

The CDR3 is CASSLVGQGGSPLHF. In DNA, the CDR3 is TGTGCCAGCAGCTTAGTTGGACAGGGGGGTTCACCCCTCCACTTT. The genes are TRBV7-9 and TRBJ1-6, with 10 bases that match TRBD1. The CDR3 has 15 residues. Germline CDR1 and CDR2: SEHNR and FQNEAQ (reference sequence). V gave up 1 base and J gave up 9 bases; unmatched junction bases: 3.

This sequence joins TRBV5-1 and TRBJ2-3; 10 bases agree with TRBD2. Germline V CDR1 and CDR2: SGHRS, YFSETQ. Trimming removed 4 bases from V and 4 bases from J; junction bases left unmatched: 9. The CDR3 extends over 16 amino acids. CDR3 sequence: CASSPSGGPRADTQYF. DNA of the CDR3: TGCGCCAGCAGCCCTAGCGGGGGCCCCAGGGCAGATACGCAGTATTTT. Drawing the rest from reference TRBV5-1 and TRBJ2-3, the complete variable domain is KAGVTQTPRYLIKTRGQQVTLSCSPISGHRSVSWYQQTPGQGLQFLFEYFSETQRNKGNFPGRFSGRQFSNSRSEMNVSTLELGDSALYLCASSPSGGPRADTQYFGPGTRLTVL.

This chain links TRBV25-1 with TRBJ1-1; D is uncertain. Trimming took 7 bases from V and 5 from J, leaving 20 bases between them. This CDR3 spans 15 amino acids. The germline V gene encodes CDR1 MGHDK and CDR2 SYGVNS. CDR3 in DNA: TGTGCCAGCACTCCGGGAGCTATTGGTGGTACTGAAGCTTTCTTT. It yields the protein CASTPGAIGGTEAFF.

The CDR3 DNA sequence: TGCGCCAGCAGCCCCGCTACTTTGGGGGGGGTGAACACTGAAGCTTTCTTT. Protein sequence: CASSPATLGGVNTEAFF. The rearrangement joins TRBV5-1 to TRBJ1-1, with a tentative D call TRBD1 (5 bases). Trimming shortened V by 4 bases and J by 0 bases, and 19 bases separated the two germline ends. The CDR3 spans 17 residues. The germline V gene has CDR1 SGHRS and CDR2 YFSETQ.